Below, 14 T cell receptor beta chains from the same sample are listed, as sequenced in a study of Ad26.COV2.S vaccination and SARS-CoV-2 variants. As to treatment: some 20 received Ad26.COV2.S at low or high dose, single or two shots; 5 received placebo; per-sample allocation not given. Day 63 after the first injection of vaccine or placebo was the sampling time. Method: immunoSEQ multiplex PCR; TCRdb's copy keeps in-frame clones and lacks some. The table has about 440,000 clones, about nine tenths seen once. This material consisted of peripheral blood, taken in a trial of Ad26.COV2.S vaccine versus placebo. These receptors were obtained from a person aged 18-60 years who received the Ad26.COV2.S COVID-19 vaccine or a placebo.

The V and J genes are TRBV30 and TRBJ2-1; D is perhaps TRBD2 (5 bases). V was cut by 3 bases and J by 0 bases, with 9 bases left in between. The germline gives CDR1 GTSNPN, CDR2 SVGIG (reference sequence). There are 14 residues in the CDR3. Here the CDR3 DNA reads TGTGCCTGGAGCCCGGGGAGCTCCTACAATGAGCAGTTCTTC. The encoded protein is CAWSPGSSYNEQFF.

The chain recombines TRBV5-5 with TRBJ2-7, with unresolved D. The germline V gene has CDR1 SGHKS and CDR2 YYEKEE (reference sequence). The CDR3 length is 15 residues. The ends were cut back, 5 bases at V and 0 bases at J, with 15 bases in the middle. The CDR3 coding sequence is TGTGCCAGCAGTCTTGCCACCCGGAGCTCCTACGAGCAGTACTTC. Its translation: CASSLATRSSYEQYF. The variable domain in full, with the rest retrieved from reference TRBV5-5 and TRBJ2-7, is DAGVTQSPTHLIKTRGQQVTLRCSPISGHKSVSWYQQVLGQGPQFIFQYYEKEERGRGNFPDRFSARQFPNYSSELNVNALLLGDSALYLCASSLATRSSYEQYFGPGTRLTVT.

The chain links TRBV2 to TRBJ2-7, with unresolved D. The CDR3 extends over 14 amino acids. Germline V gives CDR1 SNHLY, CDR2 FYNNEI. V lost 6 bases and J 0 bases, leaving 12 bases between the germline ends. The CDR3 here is CASRHDKRSYEQYF. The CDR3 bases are TGTGCCAGCAGACACGACAAGCGCTCCTACGAGCAGTACTTC.

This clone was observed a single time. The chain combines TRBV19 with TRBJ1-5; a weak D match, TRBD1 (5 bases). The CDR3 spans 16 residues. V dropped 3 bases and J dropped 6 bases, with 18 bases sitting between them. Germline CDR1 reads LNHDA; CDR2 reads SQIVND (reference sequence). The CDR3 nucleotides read TGTGCCAGTAGTATTGAAAGGGGAGGGAAGGGTCAGCCCCAGCATTTT. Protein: CASSIERGGKGQPQHF.

CDR3 in DNA: TGTGCCAGCAGTTCCGACTACCAAGAGACCCAGTACTTC. Translated: CASSSDYQETQYF. V is TRBV28 and J is TRBJ2-5; D uncertain. The V gene's germline CDR1 is MDHEN and CDR2 SYDVKM. The CDR3 is 13 residues long. Trimming shortened V by 4 bases and J by 0 bases, and 6 bases separated the two germline ends.

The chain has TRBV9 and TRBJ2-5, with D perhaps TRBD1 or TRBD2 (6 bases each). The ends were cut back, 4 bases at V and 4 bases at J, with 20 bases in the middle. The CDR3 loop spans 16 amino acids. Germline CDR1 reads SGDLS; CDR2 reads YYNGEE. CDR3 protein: CASSPSPGAGGETQYF. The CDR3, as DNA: TGTGCCAGCAGCCCCTCCCCGGGGGCCGGAGGAGAGACCCAGTACTTC.

This CDR3 reads CASSSQQAYTDTQYF. The CDR3 region has the DNA TGCGCCAGCAGCTCCCAACAGGCTTACACAGATACGCAGTATTTT. The gene calls are TRBV5-1 and TRBJ2-3; D is perhaps TRBD1 (5 bases). Deletions cut 3 bases from V and 2 bases from J, with 13 bases between. The CDR3 consists of 15 residues. Germline loops: CDR1 SGHRS, CDR2 YFSETQ.

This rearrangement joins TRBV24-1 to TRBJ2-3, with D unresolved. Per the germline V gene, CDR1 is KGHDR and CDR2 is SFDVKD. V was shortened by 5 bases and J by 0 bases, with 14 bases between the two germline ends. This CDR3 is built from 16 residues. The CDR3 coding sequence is TGTGCCACCAGTGGCCTTTCCGGCCTTAGCACAGATACGCAGTATTTT. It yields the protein CATSGLSGLSTDTQYF.

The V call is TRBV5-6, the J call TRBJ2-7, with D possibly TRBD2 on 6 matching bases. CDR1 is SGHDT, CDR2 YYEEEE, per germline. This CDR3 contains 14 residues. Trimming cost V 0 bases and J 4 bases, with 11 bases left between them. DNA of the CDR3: TGTGCCAGCAGCTTGGGGAGGGGTTCTTACGAGCAGTACTTC. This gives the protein CASSLGRGSYEQYF.

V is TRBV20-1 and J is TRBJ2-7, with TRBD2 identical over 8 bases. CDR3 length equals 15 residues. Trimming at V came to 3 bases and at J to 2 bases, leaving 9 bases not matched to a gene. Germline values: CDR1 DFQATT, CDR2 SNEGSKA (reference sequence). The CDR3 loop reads CSASSGLGIAYEQYF. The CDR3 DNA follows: TGCAGTGCTAGTTCGGGACTAGGGATCGCCTACGAGCAGTACTTC.

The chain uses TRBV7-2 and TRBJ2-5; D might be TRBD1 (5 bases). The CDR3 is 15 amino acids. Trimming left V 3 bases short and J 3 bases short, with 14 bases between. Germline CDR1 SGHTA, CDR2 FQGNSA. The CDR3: CASSFIGHLEETQYF. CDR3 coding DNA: TGTGCCAGCAGCTTTATTGGACATCTCGAAGAGACCCAGTACTTC.

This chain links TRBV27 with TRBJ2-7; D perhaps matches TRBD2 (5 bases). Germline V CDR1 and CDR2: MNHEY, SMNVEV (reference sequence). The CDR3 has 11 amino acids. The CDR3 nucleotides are TGTGCTACCTCCGAGGGCTACGAGCAGTACTTC. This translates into CATSEGYEQYF.

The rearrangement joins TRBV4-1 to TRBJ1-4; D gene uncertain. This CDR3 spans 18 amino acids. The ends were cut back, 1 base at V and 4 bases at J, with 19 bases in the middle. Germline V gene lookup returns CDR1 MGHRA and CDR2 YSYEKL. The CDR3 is CASSQASAGAGDNEKLFF. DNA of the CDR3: TGCGCCAGCAGCCAAGCCTCAGCCGGTGCAGGAGATAATGAAAAACTGTTTTTT.

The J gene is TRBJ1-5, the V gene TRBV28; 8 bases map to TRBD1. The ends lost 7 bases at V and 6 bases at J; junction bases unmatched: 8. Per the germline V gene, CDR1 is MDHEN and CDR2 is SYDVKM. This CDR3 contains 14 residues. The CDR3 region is CASTKDRDGQPQHF. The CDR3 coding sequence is TGTGCCAGCACCAAGGACAGGGACGGTCAGCCCCAGCATTTT.